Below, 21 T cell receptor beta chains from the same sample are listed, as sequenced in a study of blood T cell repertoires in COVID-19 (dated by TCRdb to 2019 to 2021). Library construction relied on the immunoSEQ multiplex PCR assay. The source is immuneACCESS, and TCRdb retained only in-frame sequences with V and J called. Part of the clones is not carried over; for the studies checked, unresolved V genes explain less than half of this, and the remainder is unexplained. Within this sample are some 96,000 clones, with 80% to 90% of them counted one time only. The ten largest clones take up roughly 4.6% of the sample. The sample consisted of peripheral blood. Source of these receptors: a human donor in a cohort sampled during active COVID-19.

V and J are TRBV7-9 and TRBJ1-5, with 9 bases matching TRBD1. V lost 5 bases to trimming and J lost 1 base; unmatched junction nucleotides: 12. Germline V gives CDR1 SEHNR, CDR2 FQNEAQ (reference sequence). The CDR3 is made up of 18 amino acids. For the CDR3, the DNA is TGTGCCAGCAGCGGGGGTTTACAGGGGGCGTCGAGCAATCAGCCCCAGCATTTT. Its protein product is CASSGGLQGASSNQPQHF.

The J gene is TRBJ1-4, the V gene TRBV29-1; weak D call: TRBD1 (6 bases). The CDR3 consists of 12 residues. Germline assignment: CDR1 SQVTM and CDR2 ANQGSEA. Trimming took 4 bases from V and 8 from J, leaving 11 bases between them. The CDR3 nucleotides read TGCAGCGTTGTTGAGGGGGAGGAAAAACTGTTTTTT. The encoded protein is CSVVEGEEKLFF.

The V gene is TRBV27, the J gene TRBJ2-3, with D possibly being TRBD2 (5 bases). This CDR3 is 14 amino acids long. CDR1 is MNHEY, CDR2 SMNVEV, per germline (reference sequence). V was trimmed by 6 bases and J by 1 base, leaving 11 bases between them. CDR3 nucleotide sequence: TGTGCCAGCAGAAAAAGGACTGGCACAGATACGCAGTATTTT. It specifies CASRKRTGTDTQYF.

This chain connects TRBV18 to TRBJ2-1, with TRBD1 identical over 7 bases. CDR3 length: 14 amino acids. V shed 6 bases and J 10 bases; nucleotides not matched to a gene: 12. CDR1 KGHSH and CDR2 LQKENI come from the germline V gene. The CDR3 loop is CASSPVTGSLEQFF. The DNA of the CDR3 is TGTGCCAGCTCGCCTGTGACAGGGTCCTTGGAGCAGTTCTTC.

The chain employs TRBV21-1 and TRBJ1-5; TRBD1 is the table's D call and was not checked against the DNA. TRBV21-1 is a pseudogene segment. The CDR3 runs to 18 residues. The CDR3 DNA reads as TGTGCCAGCAGCAAGAGGTGCAGGGCCCCCGATAGCAATCAGCCCCAGCATTTT. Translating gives CASSKRCRAPDSNQPQHF.

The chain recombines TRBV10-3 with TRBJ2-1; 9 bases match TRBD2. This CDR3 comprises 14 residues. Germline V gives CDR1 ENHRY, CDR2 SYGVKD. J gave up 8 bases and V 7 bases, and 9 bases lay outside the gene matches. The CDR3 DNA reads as TGTGCCATCACAGAGGCGGGAGGGCCAGATGAGCAGTTCTTC. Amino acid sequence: CAITEAGGPDEQFF.

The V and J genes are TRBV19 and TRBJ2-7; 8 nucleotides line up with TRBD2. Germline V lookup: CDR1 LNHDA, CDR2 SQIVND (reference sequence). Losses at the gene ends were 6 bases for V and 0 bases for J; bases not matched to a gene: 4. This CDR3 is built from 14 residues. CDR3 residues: CASRKAGDSYEQYF. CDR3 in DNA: TGTGCCAGTAGGAAAGCGGGAGACTCCTACGAGCAGTACTTC.

The CDR3 region has the DNA TGTGCCAGCAGTTACAACGCGGCCAACGAGCAGTACTTC. Protein product: CASSYNAANEQYF. The chain combines TRBV27 with TRBJ2-7; no reliable D call. Germline V gene sequence: CDR1 MNHEY, CDR2 SMNVEV (reference sequence). V lost 4 bases and J 5 bases, leaving 12 bases between the germline ends. The CDR3 contains 13 residues.

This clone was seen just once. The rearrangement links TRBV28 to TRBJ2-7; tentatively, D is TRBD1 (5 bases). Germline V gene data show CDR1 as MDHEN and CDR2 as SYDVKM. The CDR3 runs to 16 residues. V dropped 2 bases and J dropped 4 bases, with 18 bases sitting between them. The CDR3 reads CASSLTGQRFRYEQYF. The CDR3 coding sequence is TGTGCCAGCAGTTTAACTGGACAACGGTTTCGGTACGAGCAGTACTTC.

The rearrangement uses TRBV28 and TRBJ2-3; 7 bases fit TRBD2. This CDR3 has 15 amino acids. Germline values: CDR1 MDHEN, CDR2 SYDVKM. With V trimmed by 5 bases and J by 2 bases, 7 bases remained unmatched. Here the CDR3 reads CASSRLAANTDTQYF. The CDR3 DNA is TGTGCCAGCAGTCGGCTAGCGGCTAACACAGATACGCAGTATTTT.

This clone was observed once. The CDR3 here is CASSLVGADTQYF. The DNA of the CDR3 is TGTGCCAGCAGCTTAGTAGGGGCAGATACGCAGTATTTT. The chain joins TRBV7-2 to TRBJ2-3; TRBD1 might be the D (5 bases). With 1 base removed from V and 4 bases from J, the gap between germline ends came to 6 bases. Looked up from germline, CDR1 is SGHTA and CDR2 is FQGNSA. The CDR3 has 13 amino acids.

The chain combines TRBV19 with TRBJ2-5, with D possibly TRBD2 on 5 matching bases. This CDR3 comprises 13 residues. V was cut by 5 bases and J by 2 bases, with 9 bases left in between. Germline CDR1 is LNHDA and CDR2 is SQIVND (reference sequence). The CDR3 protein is CASSLDFQETQYF. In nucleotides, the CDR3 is TGTGCCAGTAGTCTGGACTTTCAAGAGACCCAGTACTTC.

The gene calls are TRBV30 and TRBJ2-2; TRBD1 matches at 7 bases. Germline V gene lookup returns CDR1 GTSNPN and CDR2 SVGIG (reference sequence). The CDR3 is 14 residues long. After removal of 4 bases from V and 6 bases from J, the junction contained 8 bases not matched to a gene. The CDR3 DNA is TGTGCCTGGACCAAAGGGGGCTCGTCCGGGGAGCTGTTTTTT. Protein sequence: CAWTKGGSSGELFF.

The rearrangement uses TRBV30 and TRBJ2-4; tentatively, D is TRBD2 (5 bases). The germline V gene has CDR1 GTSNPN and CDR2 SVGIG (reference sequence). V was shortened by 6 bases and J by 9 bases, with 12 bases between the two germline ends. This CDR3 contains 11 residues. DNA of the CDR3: TGTGCCTGTGGGGAGAGTGGCATTCAGTACTTC. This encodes CACGESGIQYF. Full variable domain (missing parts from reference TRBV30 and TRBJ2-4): SQTIHQWPATLVQPVGSPLSLECTVEGTSNPNLYWYRQAAGRGLQLLFYSVGIGQISSEVPQNLSASRPQDRQFILSSKKLLLSDSGFYLCACGESGIQYFGAGTRLSVL.

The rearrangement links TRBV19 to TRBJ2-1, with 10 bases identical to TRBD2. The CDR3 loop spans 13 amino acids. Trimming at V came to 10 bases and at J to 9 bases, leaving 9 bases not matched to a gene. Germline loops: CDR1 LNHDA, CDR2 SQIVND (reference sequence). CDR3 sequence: CATRLAGDGEQFF. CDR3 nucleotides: TGTGCCACCCGGCTAGCGGGAGATGGTGAGCAGTTCTTC.

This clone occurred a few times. The CDR3 nucleotides read TGTGCCAGTCGCCAAAGAACTAGCGGGAGTGATGAGCAGTTCTTC. This gives the protein CASRQRTSGSDEQFF. This chain links TRBV19 with TRBJ2-1, with 11 bases fitting TRBD2. The CDR3 spans 15 residues. With V trimmed by 8 bases and J by 8 bases, 11 bases remained unmatched. Germline CDR1 is LNHDA and CDR2 is SQIVND (reference sequence).

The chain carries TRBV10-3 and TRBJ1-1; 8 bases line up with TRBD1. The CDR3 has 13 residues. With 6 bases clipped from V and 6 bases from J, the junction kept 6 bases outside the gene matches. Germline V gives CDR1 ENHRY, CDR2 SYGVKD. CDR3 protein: CAIRKTGEAEAFF. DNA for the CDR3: TGTGCCATCAGGAAGACAGGGGAGGCTGAAGCTTTCTTT.

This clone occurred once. This CDR3 is CASMGGYSNQPQHF. CDR3 coding DNA: TGTGCCAGCATGGGGGGATATAGCAATCAGCCCCAGCATTTT. This chain joins TRBV2 and TRBJ1-5, with D maybe TRBD1 (5 bases). This CDR3 comprises 14 residues. V was clipped by 7 bases and J by 0 bases, with 10 bases between them. The germline gives CDR1 SNHLY, CDR2 FYNNEI.

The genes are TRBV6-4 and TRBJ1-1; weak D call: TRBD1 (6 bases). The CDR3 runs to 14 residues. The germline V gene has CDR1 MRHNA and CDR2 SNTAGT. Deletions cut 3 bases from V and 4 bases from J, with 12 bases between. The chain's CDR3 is CASSERVGGTEAFF. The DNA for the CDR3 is TGTGCCAGCAGTGAGAGGGTAGGGGGCACTGAAGCTTTCTTT.

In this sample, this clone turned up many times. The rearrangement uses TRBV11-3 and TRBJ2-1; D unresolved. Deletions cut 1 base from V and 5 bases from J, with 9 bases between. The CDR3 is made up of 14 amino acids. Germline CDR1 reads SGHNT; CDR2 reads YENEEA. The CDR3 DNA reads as TGTGCCAGCAGCTTAGCGGCAGGTAACAATGAGCAGTTCTTC. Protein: CASSLAAGNNEQFF.

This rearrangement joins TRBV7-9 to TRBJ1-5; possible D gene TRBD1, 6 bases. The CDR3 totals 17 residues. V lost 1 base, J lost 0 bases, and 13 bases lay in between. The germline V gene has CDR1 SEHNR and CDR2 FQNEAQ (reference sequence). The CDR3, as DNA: TGTGCCAGCAGCTTAGTGCAGGGGCAGGTTAGCAATCAGCCCCAGCATTTT. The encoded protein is CASSLVQGQVSNQPQHF.